This TCR beta chain was identified in a study of cytomegalovirus exposure and HLA in healthy donors. The PCR contained 60 Vbeta and 13 Jbeta primers. Method: immunoSEQ multiplex PCR; TCRdb's copy keeps in-frame clones and lacks some. Here the sample spans roughly 200,000 clones, about 77% being singletons. The CDR3 spans 15 residues. The sequenced sample consisted of PBMCs. The chain carries TRBV21-1 and TRBJ1-2; the table calls TRBD1, which could not be checked here. TRBV21-1 is described as a pseudogene. This sequence was found in a female donor in good health and CMV-seronegative. The CDR3 DNA reads TGTGCCAGCAGCCCTCCGGGACAGCCTGTCCGCGGGTACACCTTC. As protein: CASSPPGQPVRGYTF.